This TCR beta chain came from a study of CD8 T cells in Susac syndrome. RNA was extracted with the RNeasy kit, and a quantity of about 0.45 to 1 ug was reverse transcribed using random hexamers. Amplification of TCR beta CDR3 was carried out by immunoSEQ multiplex PCR, which covered 54 Vbeta and 13 Jbeta segments. TCRdb recomputed calls from the immunoSEQ multiplex PCR reads with MiXCR, one row per CDR3 protein. The data show approximately 280,000 distinct CDR3 sequences, 85% seen once. Concerning this clonotype: Its antigen is not identified.

The study, taken as a whole, reports: The authors acknowledged that their TCR sequencing and HLA analysis involved a relatively small number of individuals.

Germline V gene lookup returns CDR1 MNHEY and CDR2 SMNVEV (reference sequence). The CDR3 runs to 14 residues. V lost 0 bases and J lost 4, with 7 bases in between. CD8+ and CD4+ T cells taken from blood had their TCR beta sequenced. Negative isolation yielded CD8+ and CD4+ T cells; FACS enriched TEMRA cells. The source material was CD8+ T cells from PBMCs. This receptor was identified in a human donor with multiple sclerosis. This chain joins TRBV27 and TRBJ1-5, with D unclear. In nucleotides, the CDR3 is TGTGCCAGCAGTTTATCGGCCCTTAATCAGCCCCAGCATTTT. Its protein is CASSLSALNQPQHF.